This T cell receptor beta chain was retrieved from a study of T-cell reconstitution after alpha-beta-depleted transplantation in children (dated by TCRdb to about 2016). The study in broad terms: T-cell immune reconstitution after TCRalphabeta/CD19-depleted allogeneic hematopoietic cell transplantation in children was quantitatively tracked in the study by means of TCR repertoire profiling.

V is cut back by 5 bases and J by 5 bases, with 4 bases in the junction unmatched. Based on the germline V gene (reference sequence), the CDR1 and CDR2 sequences are MNHEY and SMNVEV. Including the terminal cysteine and phenylalanine, the CDR3 comprises 15 residues. Here the CDR3 DNA is all that survives: 45 bases in frame from base 1. This clonotype was seen a few times. The antigen this receptor binds is unknown. Per-base qualities were not stored, and no clone one base away is much larger. The library was prepared using PCR. Sequencing was performed on an Illumina HiSeq 2500. To normalize quantification of the TCRbeta repertoire, the TCR libraries were built with molecular barcoding that relied on unique molecular identifiers. TCRdb passed the public sequencing reads through fastp at Q25 and MiXCR, retaining productive beta sequences. All rows with the same CDR3 protein become a single entry with the most common DNA and genes. This sample gives more than 450,000 distinct CDR3 sequences in total; about 17% of them show up just once. 2.5% to 4% of the sample is taken by the ten largest.

In this chain, TRBV27 is recombined with TRBJ2-1; TRBD2 agrees with 12 junctional bases. The clonotype originates from a human donor who donated a stem cell graft to a child with acute lymphoblastic leukemia. Sequenced material: PBMCs from the stem cell graft donor, taken from the stem cell graft. The nucleotide sequence reads as follows: TGTGCCAGCAGTCTAGCGGGAGGGCCCCACAATGAGCAGTTCTTC. Its translation reads: CASSLAGGPHNEQFF.